This T cell receptor (beta chain) emerged from a study of cytomegalovirus exposure and HLA in healthy donors. Study-level points and caveats: The authors later linked a missense DCLRE1C variant to TCR beta V- and J-gene trimming. Three CMV-associated chains were confirmed in vitro to be specific for CMV antigens.

From germline, CDR1 is LNHDA and CDR2 SQIVND (reference sequence). Trimming took off 7 bases at V and 6 bases at J, with 10 bases between the two ends. The CDR3 length is 12 residues. A remark on this clone: Its antigen is currently unknown.

PCR amplification relied on 60 Vbeta primers (plus 13 Jbeta primers). Using immunoSEQ multiplex PCR, the repertoire was profiled, and TCRdb retains in-frame clones only, with some absent. In total, the table holds 150,000 to 200,000 clones. This rearrangement joins TRBV19 to TRBJ2-1; TRBD2 might be the D (5 bases). This receptor was taken from a woman under 30 in good health and CMV-seropositive. The sequencing sample was made of PBMCs. As DNA, the CDR3 is TGTGCCAGTATCGGGGAAACCAATGAGCAGTTCTTC. This gives the protein CASIGETNEQFF.